These 9 T cell receptor beta chains were all obtained from the same sample, sequenced in a study of blood T cell repertoires in COVID-19. The repertoire was sequenced with immunoSEQ multiplex PCR; TCRdb's copy has only in-frame clones and lacks some. The sample has about 160,000 clones, roughly 85% seen once. Sequenced input: peripheral blood. These TCRs come from a woman aged 50 to 65 with COVID-19, enrolled during active disease.

This chain uses TRBV6-2 or TRBV6-3 with TRBJ2-7, with D possibly TRBD2 on 6 matching bases. Germline-derived CDR1 and CDR2 are MNHEY and SVGEGT. The CDR3 loop spans 14 amino acids. Trimming took off 5 bases at V and 0 bases at J, with 11 bases between the two ends. CDR3 protein: CASSIDGSSYEQYF. In nucleotides, the CDR3 is TGTGCCAGCAGTATAGACGGGAGCTCCTACGAGCAGTACTTC.

This chain uses TRBV2 with TRBJ1-1; D remains ambiguous. Per the germline V gene, CDR1 is SNHLY and CDR2 is FYNNEI. The V gene lost 8 bases and the J gene lost 6 bases, with 13 bases spanning the gap. This CDR3 has 12 residues. The CDR3 region has the DNA TGTGCCAGCCGGTCCCATCCTTCTGAAGCTTTCTTT. As protein: CASRSHPSEAFF.

The rearrangement links TRBV20-1 to TRBJ1-1, with D maybe TRBD1 (6 bases). Between the trimmed V and J ends, which lost 3 bases and 1 base, there was a span of 15 bases. Germline CDR1 DFQATT, CDR2 SNEGSKA (reference sequence). CDR3 length: 15 amino acids. The CDR3 here is CSASSPRQANTEAFF. In DNA form, the CDR3 reads TGCAGTGCTAGTTCCCCTAGACAGGCGAACACTGAAGCTTTCTTT.

This rearrangement joins TRBV10-3 to TRBJ2-1; 13 nucleotides line up with TRBD2. V lost 0 bases, J lost 0 bases, and 8 bases stayed unmatched. This CDR3 has 20 residues. Germline CDR1 reads ENHRY; CDR2 reads SYGVKD. The DNA for the CDR3 is TGTGCCATCAGTGAGTCGAGGCCACTAGCGGGGGGGAACTCCTACAATGAGCAGTTCTTC. It codes for CAISESRPLAGGNSYNEQFF.

V gene TRBV3-1 (or the pseudogene TRBV3-2) combines with J gene TRBJ2-3, with 8 positions matching TRBD1. Germline V gives CDR1 LGHDT, CDR2 YNNKEL (reference sequence). V trimming: 1 base; J trimming: 2 bases; junction bases outside the gene matches: 8. This CDR3 is built from 17 residues. CDR3 nucleotide sequence: TGTGCCAGCAGCCAAGTAGGGTGGACAGGGAACACAGATACGCAGTATTTT. It codes for CASSQVGWTGNTDTQYF.

The V call is TRBV11-2, the J call TRBJ2-3, with D hard to call. Trimming left V 0 bases short and J 4 bases short, with 5 bases between. This CDR3 is 13 amino acids long. The germline V gene encodes CDR1 SGHAT and CDR2 FQNNGV. CDR3 in DNA: TGTGCCAGCAGCTTAGATCTCGCAGATACGCAGTATTTT. Translation gives CASSLDLADTQYF.

The CDR3 protein is CASSQTGASNQPQHF. The CDR3 bases are TGCGCCAGCAGCCAGACAGGGGCTAGCAATCAGCCCCAGCATTTT. This chain links TRBV4-1 with TRBJ1-5; TRBD1 matches 8 bases. The CDR3 loop spans 15 amino acids. Germline loops: CDR1 MGHRA, CDR2 YSYEKL. With 3 bases clipped from V and 0 bases from J, the junction kept 1 base outside the gene matches.

The chain couples TRBV14 to TRBJ2-7; D remains ambiguous. Germline V gives CDR1 SGHDN, CDR2 FVKESK. The CDR3 loop spans 15 amino acids. Trimming took 0 bases from V and 5 from J, leaving 14 bases between them. The CDR3 loop reads CASSQDWQIFNEQYF. The CDR3 DNA follows: TGTGCCAGCAGCCAAGATTGGCAGATCTTTAACGAGCAGTACTTC.

The genes are TRBV24-1 and TRBJ2-2, with 14 bases fitting TRBD2. This CDR3 region has 17 residues. The germline V gene has CDR1 KGHDR and CDR2 SFDVKD. With V trimmed by 12 bases and J by 4 bases, 12 bases remained unmatched. The CDR3 loop reads CAASGTSGGPGTGELFF. CDR3 sequence (DNA): TGTGCCGCCTCGGGGACTAGCGGGGGCCCGGGCACCGGGGAGCTGTTTTTT.